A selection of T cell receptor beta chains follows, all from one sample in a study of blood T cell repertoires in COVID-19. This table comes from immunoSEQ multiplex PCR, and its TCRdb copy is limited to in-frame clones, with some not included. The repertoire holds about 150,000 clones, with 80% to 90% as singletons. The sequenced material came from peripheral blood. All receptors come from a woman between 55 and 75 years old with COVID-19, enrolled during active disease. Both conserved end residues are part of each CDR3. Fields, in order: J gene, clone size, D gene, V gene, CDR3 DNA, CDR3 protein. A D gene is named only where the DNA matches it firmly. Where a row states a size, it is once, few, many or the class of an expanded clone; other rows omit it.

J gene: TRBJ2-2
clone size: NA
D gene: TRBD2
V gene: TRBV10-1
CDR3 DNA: TGCGCCAGCAGTACGGTTCTCCCGGGACTAGCGGGGGACCACACCGGGGAGCTGTTTTTT
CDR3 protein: CASSTVLPGLAGDHTGELFF

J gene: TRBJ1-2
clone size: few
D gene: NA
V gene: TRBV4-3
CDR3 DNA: TGCGCCAGCAGCCAGGATTCGACAGTTTTTGACTATGGCTACACCTTC
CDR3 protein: CASSQDSTVFDYGYTF

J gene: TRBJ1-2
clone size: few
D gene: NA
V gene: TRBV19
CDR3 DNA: TGTGCCAGTAGTATGAGCCAGGGGATATCTAACTATGGCTACACCTTC
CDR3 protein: CASSMSQGISNYGYTF

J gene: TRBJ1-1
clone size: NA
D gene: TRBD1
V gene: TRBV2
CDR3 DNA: TGTGCCAGCAGTGAGGGGACAGGGGGCACTGAAGCTTTCTTT
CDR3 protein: CASSEGTGGTEAFF

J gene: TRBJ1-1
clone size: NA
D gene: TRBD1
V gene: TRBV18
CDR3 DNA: TGTGCCAGCTCACTGGGGACAGGCGATGAAGCTTTCTTT
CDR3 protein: CASSLGTGDEAFF

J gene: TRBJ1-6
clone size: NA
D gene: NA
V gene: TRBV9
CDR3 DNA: TGTGCCAGCAGCGGGGGGGGTAATTCACCCCTCCACTTT
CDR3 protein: CASSGGGNSPLHF

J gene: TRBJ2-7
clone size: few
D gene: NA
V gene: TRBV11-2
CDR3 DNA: TGTGCCAGCAGCTCAGGGCAGGCGGCCTACGAGCAGTACTTC
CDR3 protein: CASSSGQAAYEQYF

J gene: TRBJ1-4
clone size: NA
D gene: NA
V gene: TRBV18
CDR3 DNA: TGTGCCAGCTCAGCCCGGGTCGGTGAAAAACTGTTTTTT
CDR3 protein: CASSARVGEKLFF

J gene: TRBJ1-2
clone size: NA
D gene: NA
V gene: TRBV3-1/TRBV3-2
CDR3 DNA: TGTGCCAGCAGCCAAGGAGGAGGGTTTACTAACTATGGCTACACCTTC
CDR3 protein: CASSQGGGFTNYGYTF

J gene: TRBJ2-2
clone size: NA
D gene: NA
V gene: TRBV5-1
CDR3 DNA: TGCGCCAGCAGCTTGACAGTGAGCACCGGGGAGCTGTTTTTT
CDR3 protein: CASSLTVSTGELFF

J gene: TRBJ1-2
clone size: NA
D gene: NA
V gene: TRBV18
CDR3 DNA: TGTGCCAGCTCACCAGGGGGGAACTATGGCTACACCTTC
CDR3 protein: CASSPGGNYGYTF

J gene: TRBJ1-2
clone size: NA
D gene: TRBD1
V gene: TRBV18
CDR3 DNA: TGTGCCAGCTCACGGGGACAGGGGATGGATAGTGGCTACACCTTC
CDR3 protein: CASSRGQGMDSGYTF

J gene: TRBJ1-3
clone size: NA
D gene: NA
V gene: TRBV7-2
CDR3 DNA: TGTGCCAGCAGCTTCACAAAAGGGGACACCATATATTTT
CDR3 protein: CASSFTKGDTIYF

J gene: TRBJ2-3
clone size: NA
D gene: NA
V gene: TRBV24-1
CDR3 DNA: TGTGCCACGAGCGGGACAAGCACAGATACGCAGTATTTT
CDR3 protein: CATSGTSTDTQYF

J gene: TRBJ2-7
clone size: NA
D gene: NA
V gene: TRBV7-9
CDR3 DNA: TGTGCCAGCAGCTCGAGCTCCTACGAGCAGTACTTC
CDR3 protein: CASSSSSYEQYF

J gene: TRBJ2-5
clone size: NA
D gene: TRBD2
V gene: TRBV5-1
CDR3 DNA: TGCGCCAGCAGCTCCGGACTAGCGGGGGGGTTGTACCAAGAGACCCAGTACTTC
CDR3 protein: CASSSGLAGGLYQETQYF

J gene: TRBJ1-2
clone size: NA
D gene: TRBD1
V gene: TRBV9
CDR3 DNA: TGTGCCAGCAGCGCGAGGACAGGCCAAACCTATGGCTACACCTTC
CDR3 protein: CASSARTGQTYGYTF

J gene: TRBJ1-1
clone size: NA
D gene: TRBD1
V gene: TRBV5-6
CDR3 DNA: TGTGCCAGCAGCTTAGGTGGGGACAGACAAGCTTTCTTT
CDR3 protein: CASSLGGDRQAFF

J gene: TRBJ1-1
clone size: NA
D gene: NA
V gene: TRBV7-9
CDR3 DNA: TGTGCCAGCAGCTCAAGGCCGGGGGGGCTCTTAACTTCGAACACTGAAGCTTTCTTT
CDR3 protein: CASSSRPGGLLTSNTEAFF

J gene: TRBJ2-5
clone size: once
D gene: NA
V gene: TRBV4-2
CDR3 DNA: TGTGCCAGCAGCCGCTCTGGGACTTCTGGCTCCAAAGAGACCCAGTACTTC
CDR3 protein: CASSRSGTSGSKETQYF

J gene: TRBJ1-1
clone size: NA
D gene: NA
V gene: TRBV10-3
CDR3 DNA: TGTGCCATCAGGAGCCCACCGTTGCGGGGTATCAACACTGAAGCTTTCTTT
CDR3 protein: CAIRSPPLRGINTEAFF

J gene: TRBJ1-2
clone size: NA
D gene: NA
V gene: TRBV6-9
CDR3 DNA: TGTGCCAGCAGTTATCACGACCCGGAACAGGGTTCTGAAGGCTACACCTTC
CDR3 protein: CASSYHDPEQGSEGYTF

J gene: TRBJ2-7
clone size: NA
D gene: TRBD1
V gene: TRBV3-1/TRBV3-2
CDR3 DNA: TGTGCCAGCAGCCGACAGGGGTACGTTGAGCAGTACTTC
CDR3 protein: CASSRQGYVEQYF

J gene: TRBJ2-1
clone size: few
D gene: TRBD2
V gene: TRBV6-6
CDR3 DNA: TGTGCCAGCAGTCCTACCTCTAGCGGGGGCCCACTACGGGAGCAGTTCTTC
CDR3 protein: CASSPTSSGGPLREQFF

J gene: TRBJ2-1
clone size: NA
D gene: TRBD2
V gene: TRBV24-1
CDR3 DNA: TGTGCCACCAGTGATTTTTTTACCGGGACTAGCGGTTTAGATGAGCAGTTCTTC
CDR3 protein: CATSDFFTGTSGLDEQFF

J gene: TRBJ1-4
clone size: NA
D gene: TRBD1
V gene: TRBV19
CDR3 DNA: TGTGCCGCAAACGGCGGGAAGGGAACAGGGGATGAAAAACTGTTTTTT
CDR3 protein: CAANGGKGTGDEKLFF

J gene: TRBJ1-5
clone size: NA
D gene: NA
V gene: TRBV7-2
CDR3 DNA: TGTGCCAGCAGCTTAGATCCATGGGCCCGACAGCCCCAGCATTTT
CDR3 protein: CASSLDPWARQPQHF

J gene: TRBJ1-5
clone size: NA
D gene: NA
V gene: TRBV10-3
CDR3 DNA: TGTGCCATCAGTGGGGCTAACAGAGACCAGCCCCAGCATTTT
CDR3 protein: CAISGANRDQPQHF

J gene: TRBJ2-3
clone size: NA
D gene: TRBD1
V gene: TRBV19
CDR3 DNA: TGTGCCACTTCCGGGACAGGGGTTACAGATACGCAGTATTTT
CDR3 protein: CATSGTGVTDTQYF

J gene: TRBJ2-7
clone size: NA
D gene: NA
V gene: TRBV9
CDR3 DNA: TGTGCCAGCAGCGTAGGATGGGAGACTCAAGAGCAGTACTTC
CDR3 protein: CASSVGWETQEQYF

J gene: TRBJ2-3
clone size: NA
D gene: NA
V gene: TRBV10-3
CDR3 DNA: TGTGCCATCAAGGAGGGACAGATTGAAATCCCAGATACGCAGTATTTT
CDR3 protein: CAIKEGQIEIPDTQYF

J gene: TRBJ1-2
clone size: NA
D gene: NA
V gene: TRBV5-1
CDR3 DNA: TGCGCCAGCAGACGGGACTCCTCTTCTAGTTATGGCTACACCTTC
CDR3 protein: CASRRDSSSSYGYTF

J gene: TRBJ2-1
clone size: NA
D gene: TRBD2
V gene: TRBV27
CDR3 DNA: TGTGCCAGCAGGATCAGAGCGGGGGGGGGAAATGAGCAGTTCTTC
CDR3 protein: CASRIRAGGGNEQFF

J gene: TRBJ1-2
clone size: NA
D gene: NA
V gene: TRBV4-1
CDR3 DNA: TGCGCCAACAGCCAAGTTGAGGTTCAACCTAACTATGGCTACACCTTC
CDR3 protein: CANSQVEVQPNYGYTF

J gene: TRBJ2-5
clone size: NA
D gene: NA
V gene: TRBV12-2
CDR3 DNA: TGTGCAAGTCGCCCCCGGACTAGCGGGGGGGCCCAAGAGACCCAGTACTTC
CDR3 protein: CASRPRTSGGAQETQYF

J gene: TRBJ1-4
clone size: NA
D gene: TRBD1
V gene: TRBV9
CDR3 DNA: TGTGCCAGCAGCCTCTGGACAGGGGACAAACTGTTTTTT
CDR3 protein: CASSLWTGDKLFF

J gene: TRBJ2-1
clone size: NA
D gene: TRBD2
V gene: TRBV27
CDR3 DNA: TGTGCCAGCACCCCTAGCGGGGGGTACAATGAGCAGTTCTTC
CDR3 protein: CASTPSGGYNEQFF

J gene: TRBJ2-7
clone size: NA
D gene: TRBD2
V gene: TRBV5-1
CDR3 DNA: TGCGCCAGCAGCAGCGGGGGGGCTCCCGAGCGGGAGCAGTACTTC
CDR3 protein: CASSSGGAPEREQYF

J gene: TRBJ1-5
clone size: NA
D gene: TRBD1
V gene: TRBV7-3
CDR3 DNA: TGTGCCAGCAGCTCGACAGGGGGAAATCAGCCCCAGCATTTT
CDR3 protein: CASSSTGGNQPQHF

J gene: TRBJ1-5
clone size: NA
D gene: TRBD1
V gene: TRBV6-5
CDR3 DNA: TGTGCCAGCAGCTTTACACAGGGGGTAGGGCAGCCCCAGCATTTT
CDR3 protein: CASSFTQGVGQPQHF

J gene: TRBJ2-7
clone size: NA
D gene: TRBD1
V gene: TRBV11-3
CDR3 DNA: TGTGCCAGCAGCCCAACCGGACAGGGCCCCTACGAGCAGTACTTC
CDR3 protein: CASSPTGQGPYEQYF

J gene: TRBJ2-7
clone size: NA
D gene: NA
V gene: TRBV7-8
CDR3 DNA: TGTGCCAGCAGCTTAGATACAGGGGGGGCCTACGAGCAGTACTTC
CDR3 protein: CASSLDTGGAYEQYF

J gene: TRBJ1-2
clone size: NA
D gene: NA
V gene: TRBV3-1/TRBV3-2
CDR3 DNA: TGTGCCAGCAGCCCAGGTGGTTATGGCTACACCTTC
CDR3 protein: CASSPGGYGYTF

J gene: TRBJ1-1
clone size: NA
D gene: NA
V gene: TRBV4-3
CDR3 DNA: TGCGCCAGCAGCCAAGTTTGGGGGGGCGGAACTGAAGCTTTCTTT
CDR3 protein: CASSQVWGGGTEAFF

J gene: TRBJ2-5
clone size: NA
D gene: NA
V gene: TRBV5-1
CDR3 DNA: TGCGCCAGCAGCTTCATGGGGGCAGAGGAGACCCAGTACTTC
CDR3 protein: CASSFMGAEETQYF

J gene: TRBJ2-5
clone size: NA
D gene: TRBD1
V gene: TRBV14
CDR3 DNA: TGTGCCAGCAGCCAATGGACAGGGGGCGAGGAGACCCAGTACTTC
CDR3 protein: CASSQWTGGEETQYF

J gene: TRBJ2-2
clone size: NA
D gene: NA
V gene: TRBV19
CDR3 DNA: TGTGCCAGTAGTATTAATGCGGGGGCTAGGAACACCGGGGAGCTGTTTTTT
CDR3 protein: CASSINAGARNTGELFF

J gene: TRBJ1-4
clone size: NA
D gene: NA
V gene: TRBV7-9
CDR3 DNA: TGTGCCAGCACGGGGCACTTGAATGAAAAACTGTTTTTT
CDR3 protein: CASTGHLNEKLFF

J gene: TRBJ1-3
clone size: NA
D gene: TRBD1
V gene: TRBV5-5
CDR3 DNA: TGTGCCAGCAGCTTCCAACAGGGGGACTCTGGAAACACCATATATTTT
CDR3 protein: CASSFQQGDSGNTIYF

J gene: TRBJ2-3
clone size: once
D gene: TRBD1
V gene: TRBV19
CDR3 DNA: TGTGCCAGTAGTGTGGGACAGGGTGCAGATACGCAGTATTTT
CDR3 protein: CASSVGQGADTQYF

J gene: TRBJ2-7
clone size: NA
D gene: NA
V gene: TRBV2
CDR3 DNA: TGTGCCAGCAGTGGGGGCTTGGGGGGAGAGCAGTACTTC
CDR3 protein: CASSGGLGGEQYF

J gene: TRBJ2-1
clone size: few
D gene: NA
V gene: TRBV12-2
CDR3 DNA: TGTGCAAGTCGCTTAGCCGGGACTAGCGGGGGGGACGACAATGAGCAGTTCTTC
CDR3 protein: CASRLAGTSGGDDNEQFF

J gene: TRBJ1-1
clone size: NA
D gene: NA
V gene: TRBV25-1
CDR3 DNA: TGTGCCAGCATGAGGGACTCGAACACTGAAGCTTTCTTT
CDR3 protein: CASMRDSNTEAFF

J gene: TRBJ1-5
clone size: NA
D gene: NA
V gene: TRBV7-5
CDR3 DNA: TGTGCCAGAAGCTTAGGGCAGTTCTCGGGGCAGCCCCAGCATTTT
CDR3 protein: CARSLGQFSGQPQHF

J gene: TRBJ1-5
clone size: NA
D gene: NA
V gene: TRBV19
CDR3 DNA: TGTGCCAGTAGTATATCATCGGGTTATAGCAATCAGCCCCAGCATTTT
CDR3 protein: CASSISSGYSNQPQHF

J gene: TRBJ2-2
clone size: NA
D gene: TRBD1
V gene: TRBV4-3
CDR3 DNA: TGCGCCAGCAGCCAAGATTCCCTGACAGGGGGGTACACCGGGGAGCTGTTTTTT
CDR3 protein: CASSQDSLTGGYTGELFF

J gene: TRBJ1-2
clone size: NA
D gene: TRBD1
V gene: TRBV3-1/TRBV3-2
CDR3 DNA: TGTGCCAGCAGCCGAAATTCCGGGACAGGGGGCCCGCATGGCTACACCTTC
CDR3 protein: CASSRNSGTGGPHGYTF

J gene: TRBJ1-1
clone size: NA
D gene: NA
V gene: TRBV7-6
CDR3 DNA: TGTGCCAGCAGCTTAGCTGCCAGGGGAGGGACTGAAGCTTTCTTT
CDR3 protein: CASSLAARGGTEAFF

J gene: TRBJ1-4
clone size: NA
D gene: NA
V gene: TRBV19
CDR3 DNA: TGTGCCAGTACCCCCCAGGGGAGATTTTATGAAAAACTGTTTTTT
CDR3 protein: CASTPQGRFYEKLFF